Shown below are 18 T cell receptor beta chains from a single sample sequenced in a study of cytomegalovirus exposure and HLA in healthy donors (dated by TCRdb to about 2017). Libraries were prepared through the immunoSEQ multiplex PCR assay. A mixture of 60 forward primers for TCR Vbeta segments and 13 reverse primers for TCR Jbeta segments was used in the multiplex PCR. The table comes from immuneACCESS by way of TCRdb, which keeps in-frame sequences with V and J called. Part of the clones is missing from these tables; in studies checked, under half for an unresolved V gene and the rest for unknown reasons. This sample lists approximately 130,000 clones; over 70% were detected once. The ten largest account for 2% to 3% of the sample. Sequencing was performed on PBMCs. The receptors stem from a woman aged 55-69 years in good health and CMV-seropositive.

This rearrangement joins TRBV5-4 to TRBJ1-3; 9 bases agree with TRBD1. The CDR3 sequence is 15 residues long. In germline, CDR1 is SGHNT, CDR2 YYREEE (reference sequence). V was clipped by 0 bases and J by 11 bases; unmatched bases: 9. The CDR3 here is CASSLGTGAPAAIYF. Here the CDR3 DNA reads TGTGCCAGCAGCTTGGGGACAGGGGCGCCGGCGGCCATATATTTT.

The chain uses TRBV11-2 and TRBJ1-2, with 7 bases identical to TRBD1. The germline V gene encodes CDR1 SGHAT and CDR2 FQNNGV. CDR3 length: 13 amino acids. V lost 5 bases, J lost 5 bases, and 5 bases stayed unmatched. The CDR3 spells CASSPGQEYGYTF. CDR3 sequence (DNA): TGTGCCAGCAGCCCCGGACAGGAATATGGCTACACCTTC.

The V and J genes are TRBV14 and TRBJ1-2; D is unresolved. This CDR3 spans 12 amino acids. Trimming left V 3 bases short and J 7 bases short, with 9 bases between. Germline V gene data show CDR1 as SGHDN and CDR2 as FVKESK. The CDR3: CASSQIGVGYTF. CDR3 sequence (DNA): TGTGCCAGCAGCCAGATCGGGGTTGGCTACACCTTC.

V is TRBV5-1 and J is TRBJ2-7; possible D gene TRBD1, 6 bases. The CDR3 sequence is 15 residues long. Trimming removed 0 bases from V and 5 bases from J, with 15 bases in between. Germline lookup yields CDR1 SGHRS and CDR2 YFSETQ. The CDR3 DNA sequence: TGCGCCAGCAGCTTGGTCGCAGGGGATCCGGACGAGCAGTACTTC. It specifies CASSLVAGDPDEQYF.

This chain joins TRBV6-5 and TRBJ1-2, with D perhaps matching TRBD1 (6 bases). Germline CDR1 MNHEY, CDR2 SVGAGI. V was cut by 6 bases and J by 4 bases, with 12 bases left in between. The CDR3 is made up of 13 amino acids. Here the CDR3 reads CASSIQGSYGYTF. CDR3 coding DNA: TGTGCCAGCAGCATACAGGGCAGCTATGGCTACACCTTC.

V usage is TRBV19 and J usage is TRBJ2-7; 9 nucleotides match TRBD1. Germline CDR1 reads LNHDA; CDR2 reads SQIVND (reference sequence). The CDR3 has 14 residues. Trimming at V came to 5 bases and at J to 2 bases, leaving 4 bases not matched to a gene. The DNA of the CDR3 is TGTGCCAGTAGTCCCTGGGACAGGGCCTACGAGCAGTACTTC. Translating it yields CASSPWDRAYEQYF.

The J gene is TRBJ2-1, the V gene TRBV2, with 7 bases matching TRBD1. The CDR3 length is 13 residues. V shed 8 bases and J 5 bases; nucleotides not matched to a gene: 6. Germline V CDR1 and CDR2: SNHLY, FYNNEI. The CDR3 region is CASPLDRHNEQFF. DNA of the CDR3: TGTGCCAGCCCCCTGGACAGGCACAATGAGCAGTTCTTC.

The chain carries TRBV4-1 and TRBJ1-2, with TRBD1 matching 7 bases. Germline CDR1 reads MGHRA; CDR2 reads YSYEKL. V shed 4 bases and J 12 bases; nucleotides not matched to a gene: 17. CDR3 length: 15 amino acids. CDR3 nucleotides: TGCGCCAGCAGCCCACCGGGACAGACCACTTTGAGGGACACCTTC. It encodes CASSPPGQTTLRDTF.

Concerning this clone itself: Germline and junction disagree at one end, which may indicate a read error. The rearrangement links TRBV7-9 to TRBJ2-3, with D perhaps matching TRBD2 (5 bases). Germline lookup yields CDR1 SEHNR and CDR2 FQNEAQ (reference sequence). This CDR3 spans 12 amino acids. The CDR3 DNA follows: TGTTCCAGCAGCTCTAGCTTAGATACGCAGTATTTT. It is translated as CSSSSSLDTQYF.

The chain joins TRBV5-1 to TRBJ2-5; 7 bases agree with TRBD1. The CDR3 runs 14 residues. Germline V gene data show CDR1 as SGHRS and CDR2 as YFSETQ. V shed 5 bases and J 5 bases; nucleotides not matched to a gene: 9. The DNA for the CDR3 is TGCGCCAGCAGTCTCGGGACAGAGGGGGAGACCCAGTACTTC. It codes for CASSLGTEGETQYF.

V gene TRBV18 combines with J gene TRBJ1-1; 9 nucleotides agree with TRBD1. CDR1 KGHSH and CDR2 LQKENI come from the germline V gene. This CDR3 region has 14 residues. Trimming at V came to 3 bases and at J to 4 bases, leaving 3 bases not matched to a gene. The CDR3, as DNA: TGTGCCAGCTCACCCGGGACAGGGTCCACTGAAGCTTTCTTT. Translated: CASSPGTGSTEAFF.

V and J are TRBV5-1 and TRBJ2-1; 7 bases align to TRBD1. The CDR3 is made up of 17 amino acids. The germline V gene has CDR1 SGHRS and CDR2 YFSETQ. With V trimmed by 0 bases and J by 7 bases, 13 bases remained unmatched. CDR3 DNA sequence: TGCGCCAGCAGCTTGGGGCTAACAGGGGCCCTCAATAATGAGCAGTTCTTC. Translated, it gives CASSLGLTGALNNEQFF.

This clone was observed a few times. The V and J genes are TRBV18 and TRBJ2-3; 9 bases line up with TRBD1. Germline V gives CDR1 KGHSH, CDR2 LQKENI. Trimming at V came to 6 bases and at J to 2 bases, leaving 12 bases not matched to a gene. The CDR3 consists of 17 residues. CDR3 region: CASSPVRGTGTTDTQYF. In nucleotides, the CDR3 is TGTGCCAGCTCCCCGGTACGGGGGACAGGGACCACAGATACGCAGTATTTT.

The chain uses TRBV28 and TRBJ2-1; 8 positions match TRBD2. V dropped 7 bases and J dropped 3; count of bases not matched to a gene: 8. CDR3 length equals 15 residues. Germline loops: CDR1 MDHEN, CDR2 SYDVKM. The chain's CDR3 is CASTGEAGVYNEQFF. DNA for the CDR3: TGTGCCAGCACGGGCGAAGCGGGGGTCTACAATGAGCAGTTCTTC.

This clone was detected a few times. The J gene is TRBJ2-2, the V gene TRBV7-3; maybe TRBD2 (5 bases). V lost 1 base and J 5 bases, leaving 11 bases between the germline ends. There are 15 residues in the CDR3. Germline assignment: CDR1 SGHTA and CDR2 FQGTGA. Here the CDR3 DNA reads TGTGCCAGCAGCTTAAGGACCCCGGGGACCGGGGAGCTGTTTTTT. The encoded protein is CASSLRTPGTGELFF.

This clone was seen a few times. V usage is TRBV4-1 and J usage is TRBJ1-1; 9 bases map to TRBD1. In germline, CDR1 is MGHRA, CDR2 YSYEKL. Germline trimming cut 3 bases from V and 1 base from J; bases unmatched to any gene: 6. The CDR3 runs 16 residues. The CDR3 loop is CASSQPGDRANTEAFF. The CDR3 coding sequence is TGCGCCAGCAGCCAGCCTGGGGACAGGGCGAACACTGAAGCTTTCTTT.

The genes are TRBV6-1 and TRBJ1-5; the D gene is possibly TRBD1 (5 bases). The germline gives CDR1 MNHNS, CDR2 SASEGT. This CDR3 is 12 amino acids long. V dropped 8 bases and J dropped 4 bases, with 9 bases sitting between them. This chain's CDR3 is CASQGRNQPQHF. For the CDR3, the DNA is TGTGCCAGCCAGGGAAGAAATCAGCCCCAGCATTTT.

The chain links TRBV2 to TRBJ2-1; 7 bases fit TRBD1. CDR1 and CDR2 from the germline V gene are SNHLY and FYNNEI. Trimming took 8 bases from V and 9 from J; bases not matched to a gene: 13. This CDR3 is 14 amino acids long. The CDR3 region has the DNA TGTGCCAGCCGAGCCCTTGACAGGGATGGTGAGCAGTTCTTC. Residues: CASRALDRDGEQFF.